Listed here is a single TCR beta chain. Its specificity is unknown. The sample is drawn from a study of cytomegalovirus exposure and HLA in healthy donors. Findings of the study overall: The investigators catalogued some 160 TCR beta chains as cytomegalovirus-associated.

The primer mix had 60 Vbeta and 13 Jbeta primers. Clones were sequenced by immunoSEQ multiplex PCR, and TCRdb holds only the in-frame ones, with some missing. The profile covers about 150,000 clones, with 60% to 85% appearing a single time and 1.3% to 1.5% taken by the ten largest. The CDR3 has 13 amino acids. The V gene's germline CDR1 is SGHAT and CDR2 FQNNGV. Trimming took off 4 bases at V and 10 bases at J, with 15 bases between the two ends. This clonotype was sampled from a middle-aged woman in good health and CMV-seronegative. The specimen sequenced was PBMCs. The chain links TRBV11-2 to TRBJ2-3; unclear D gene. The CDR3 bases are TGTGCCAGCAGCTCAATAGTCTCCCCTTCGCAGTATTTT. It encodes CASSSIVSPSQYF.